Listed below are T cell receptor beta chains from one sample, sequenced in a study of T cell responses to AZD1222 COVID-19 vaccine. The table came from immunoSEQ multiplex PCR; TCRdb's copy has only in-frame clones and leaves some out. Of about 190,000 clones in the sample, approximately 92% were seen once. Specimen: peripheral blood, collected 28 days after the second dose of the MenACWY control vaccine. These receptors were taken from an adult who received the MenACWY meningococcal vaccine as a control. CDR3s include the opening cysteine and the closing phenylalanine or tryptophan. The D gene is left open where the match is weak. Part of the rows lack a size; the others show once, few, many or a class for expanded clones.

cdr3_nt cdr3_aa j_call v_call d_call cdr3_length clone_size
TGTGCCAGCAGTTCCGCCGGGTCCTACAATGAGCAGTTCTTC CASSSAGSYNEQFF TRBJ2-1 TRBV6-5 - 14 -
TGTGCCAGTAGGAGACAGTTTAGCAATCAGCCCCAGCATTTT CASRRQFSNQPQHF TRBJ1-5 TRBV19 - 14 -
TGCGCCAGCAGCCAAGTGGCGGACCTTGGGGGCTACACCTTC CASSQVADLGGYTF TRBJ1-2 TRBV4-3 - 14 -
TGTGCCACCAGCAGGGACAGGGCAGTTGGAAACACCATATATTTT CATSRDRAVGNTIYF TRBJ1-3 TRBV15 TRBD1 15 -
TGTGCCTGGAGTGAATATTGGCCTCTCCAAGAGACCCAGTACTTC CAWSEYWPLQETQYF TRBJ2-5 TRBV30 - 15 -
TGTGCCAGCAGCTTAATTGGGATTTACAATGAGCAGTTCTTC CASSLIGIYNEQFF TRBJ2-1 TRBV7-9 - 14 -
TGTGCCATCAGAAGACAGGGGGCCAATCAGCCCCAGCATTTT CAIRRQGANQPQHF TRBJ1-5 TRBV10-3 TRBD1 14 -
TGCGCCAGCAGCCCTACAAGTCGGGGTGCGAGAGATACGCAGTATTTT CASSPTSRGARDTQYF TRBJ2-3 TRBV4-1 - 16 -
TGTGCCAGCAGCTTAGAAGCGGGAGGGGCAGAGACCCAGTACTTC CASSLEAGGAETQYF TRBJ2-5 TRBV7-9 TRBD2 15 -
TGTGCCAGCAGCTCCCAGGCGGCAGCGAACACTGAAGCTTTCTTT CASSSQAAANTEAFF TRBJ1-1 TRBV7-9 - 15 -
TGTGCCAGCACCCCGGGGGGCGCTCAAAATTCCGGCTACACCTTC CASTPGGAQNSGYTF TRBJ1-2 TRBV28 - 15 -
TGTGCCAGCAGCTTAATCCCACTCTCTAGCGGGAGGCACACCGGGGAGCTGTTTTTT CASSLIPLSSGRHTGELFF TRBJ2-2 TRBV7-3 TRBD2 19 -
TGTGCCAGCAGTCCCCCGAGAGGTGGCCTCCACTTT CASSPPRGGLHF TRBJ1-6 TRBV28 - 12 few
TGTGCCAGCAGCGACCGCGGGAGGCAGGCCTACGAGCAGTACTTC CASSDRGRQAYEQYF TRBJ2-7 TRBV9 TRBD2 15 -
TGTGCCTGGAGCGAGGACATAACCCTCCACTACACCTTC CAWSEDITLHYTF TRBJ1-2 TRBV30 - 13 -
TGTGCCAGTAGTATAGCTGGGGCCTACGAGCAGTACTTC CASSIAGAYEQYF TRBJ2-7 TRBV19 - 13 -
TGTGCCAGCAGCCTTATCATAGCGAACGGGGGAGAGACCCAGTACTTC CASSLIIANGGETQYF TRBJ2-5 TRBV3-1/TRBV3-2 - 16 once
TGTGCCATCAGTGATCCTACTAGCGGGAGGGCCGTAGGCAATGAGCAGTTCTTC CAISDPTSGRAVGNEQFF TRBJ2-1 TRBV10-3 TRBD2 18 -
TGTGCCAGCAGCGTAGCTGTCGGGGGCGCGATGGAAGGAGAGACCCAGTACTTC CASSVAVGGAMEGETQYF TRBJ2-5 TRBV9 - 18 -
TGCAGCGTTCTCGGCGGGAGTCAAGAGACCCAGTACTTC CSVLGGSQETQYF TRBJ2-5 TRBV29-1 TRBD2 13 -
TGTGCCAGCAGCGCCAGACTAGCGGGAGGTTTCTACAATGAGCAGTTCTTC CASSARLAGGFYNEQFF TRBJ2-1 TRBV5-4 TRBD2 17 -
TGTGCCAGCAGCCAGACAGTTTACTCTGGAAACACCATATATTTT CASSQTVYSGNTIYF TRBJ1-3 TRBV7-8 - 15 -
TGTGCCAGCAGCCCAAGACTAGCGGGAGGGTCCCGGGTCTACAATGAGCAGTTCTTC CASSPRLAGGSRVYNEQFF TRBJ2-1 TRBV7-9 TRBD2 19 -
TGTGCCACCAGCAGATCCGGGACAGAGAACTATGGCTACACCTTC CATSRSGTENYGYTF TRBJ1-2 TRBV15 TRBD1 15 -
TGTGCCAGCAGCCCCCGGTTGGGTTCTGAGCAGTTCTTC CASSPRLGSEQFF TRBJ2-1 TRBV7-3 - 13 -
TGTGCCAGTAGTATGGAGATAGCGGGAGGGATCTACGAGCAGTACTTC CASSMEIAGGIYEQYF TRBJ2-7 TRBV19 TRBD2 16 -
TGTGCCAGCAGCCAAGGCGGGAGAAGGAATGAGCAGTTCTTC CASSQGGRRNEQFF TRBJ2-1 TRBV14 TRBD2 14 -
TGTGCCAGCAGCTTAGCTAGCGGGAGCTCCTACGAGCAGTACTTC CASSLASGSSYEQYF TRBJ2-7 TRBV7-6 TRBD2 15 -
TGCAGCGTTGAGGAGTCCTACGAGCAGTACTTC CSVEESYEQYF TRBJ2-7 TRBV29-1 - 11 -
TGCGCCAGCAGCCAAGACCGGGGGGCCCTCCAGCATTTT CASSQDRGALQHF TRBJ1-5 TRBV4-3 - 13 -
TGTGCCAGCACCCATCGGGACACTGAAGCTTTCTTT CASTHRDTEAFF TRBJ1-1 TRBV7-9 - 12 -
TGTGCCAGCTCACCACCGGGACAGGGGTACAATGAGCAGTTCTTC CASSPPGQGYNEQFF TRBJ2-1 TRBV18 TRBD1 15 once
TGCGCCAGCAGCCGGGGACTAGCGGTCTACAATGAGCAGTTCTTC CASSRGLAVYNEQFF TRBJ2-1 TRBV4-3 TRBD2 15 few
TGTGCCAGCAGCTCGCAGGGGTTCTCTGGAAACACCATATATTTT CASSSQGFSGNTIYF TRBJ1-3 TRBV11-2 - 15 once
TGTGCCAGCAGTTTAAGGGACAACAATGAGCAGTTCTTC CASSLRDNNEQFF TRBJ2-1 TRBV27 - 13 -
TGTGCCAGCAGTTTTGGTGCGGGACAGGGGCTATACTTC CASSFGAGQGLYF TRBJ2-7 TRBV12-3/TRBV12-4 TRBD1 13 -
TGTGCCAGCAGTTACTCGAACCAGAACACTGGCTACACCTTC CASSYSNQNTGYTF TRBJ1-2 TRBV6-6 - 14 -
TGTGCCAGCAGCTATCAGGGAGATAGAGATACGCAGTATTTT CASSYQGDRDTQYF TRBJ2-3 TRBV2 - 14 -
TGTGCCAGCAGCGTAGAGGGGACAGGGGTGAACACTGAAGCTTTCTTT CASSVEGTGVNTEAFF TRBJ1-1 TRBV9 TRBD1 16 -
TGTGCCAGCAGGGGCCTGAGGGCTTTCTTT CASRGLRAFF TRBJ1-1 TRBV2 - 10 once
TGTGCCAGCAGTGACAGGGCTAATTCACCCCTCCACTTT CASSDRANSPLHF TRBJ1-6 TRBV5-6 TRBD1 13 -
TGTGCCAGCGGCCCATTCAGGGAGCTGTTTTTT CASGPFRELFF TRBJ2-2 TRBV25-1 - 11 -
TGTGCCAGTAGTATAGCCCCGGACATGCAGGTGGGCGAGCAGTACTTC CASSIAPDMQVGEQYF TRBJ2-7 TRBV19 - 16 -
TGTGCCAGTAGCCCCGGGACAGGGGAAACAGATACGCAGTATTTT CASSPGTGETDTQYF TRBJ2-3 TRBV19 TRBD1 15 -
TGTGCCAGCAGCCGGACAGGAGACTATGGCTACACCTTC CASSRTGDYGYTF TRBJ1-2 TRBV27 TRBD1 13 -
TGTGCCAGTAGTGCCGGGACAAACGCGAACACCGGGGAGCTGTTTTTT CASSAGTNANTGELFF TRBJ2-2 TRBV19 - 16 few
TGCGCCAGCAGTGAGTCGGACAAGGATACGCAGTATTTT CASSESDKDTQYF TRBJ2-3 TRBV10-1 - 13 -
TGTGCCAGCAGTGCGGACTCCGGGCGGCCCCAGCATTTT CASSADSGRPQHF TRBJ1-5 TRBV2 - 13 -